The rows below give T cell receptor beta chains drawn from one sample of a study of cytomegalovirus exposure and HLA in healthy donors. Generated by immunoSEQ multiplex PCR, the TCRdb table keeps only in-frame clones and is missing some. The sample has 200,000 or so clones, around 87% seen once. Sequenced material: PBMCs. The source of these receptors is a woman under 30 in good health and CMV-seropositive. CDR3s include the opening cysteine and the closing phenylalanine or tryptophan. D genes are given only for firm matches. Only part of the rows carry a size: once, few, many, or a class if the clone is expanded.

j_call: TRBJ1-4; clone_size: .; v_call: TRBV4-1; d_call: TRBD1; cdr3_nt: TGCGCCAGCAGCCAACCCGGACAGGGGGAAAAACTGTTTTTT; cdr3_aa: CASSQPGQGEKLFF
j_call: TRBJ1-2; clone_size: .; v_call: TRBV10-3; d_call: .; cdr3_nt: TGTGCCATCAGTGAGACAGGGACGGGCTACACCTTC; cdr3_aa: CAISETGTGYTF
j_call: TRBJ2-7; clone_size: .; v_call: TRBV7-3; d_call: .; cdr3_nt: TGTGCCAGCAGCTTAAGAGGGGACACCTACGAGCAGTACTTC; cdr3_aa: CASSLRGDTYEQYF
j_call: TRBJ1-1; clone_size: .; v_call: TRBV9; d_call: .; cdr3_nt: TGTGCCAGCAGCGTAGCCGGGAGGATGAACACTGAAGCTTTCTTT; cdr3_aa: CASSVAGRMNTEAFF
j_call: TRBJ2-1; clone_size: .; v_call: TRBV6-1; d_call: .; cdr3_nt: TGTGCCACTTCAGGAGGGGTGGGCTACAATGAGCAGTTCTTC; cdr3_aa: CATSGGVGYNEQFF
j_call: TRBJ2-7; clone_size: .; v_call: TRBV19; d_call: TRBD2; cdr3_nt: TGTGCCAGTAGTATGCCGGGACTAGGAATCTCCTACGAGCAGTACTTC; cdr3_aa: CASSMPGLGISYEQYF
j_call: TRBJ1-1; clone_size: .; v_call: TRBV2; d_call: TRBD1; cdr3_nt: TGTGCCAGCAGGACGGGACAGTCGAACACTGAAGCTTTCTTT; cdr3_aa: CASRTGQSNTEAFF
j_call: TRBJ2-5; clone_size: few; v_call: TRBV25-1; d_call: TRBD1; cdr3_nt: TGTGCCAGCACCGGGTCGGACAGGGGGCAGGAGACCCAGTACTTC; cdr3_aa: CASTGSDRGQETQYF
j_call: TRBJ2-1; clone_size: .; v_call: TRBV9; d_call: TRBD2; cdr3_nt: TGTGCCAGCAGCCCGAGCGGCGGGAGTCTTGGTGAGCAGTTCTTC; cdr3_aa: CASSPSGGSLGEQFF
j_call: TRBJ2-7; clone_size: .; v_call: TRBV5-6; d_call: .; cdr3_nt: TGTGCCAGCAGCTTGGTGCAGGACTACGAGCAGTACTTC; cdr3_aa: CASSLVQDYEQYF
j_call: TRBJ2-7; clone_size: .; v_call: TRBV10-2; d_call: TRBD2; cdr3_nt: TGCGCCAGCAGTCTTACTAGCGGGATGACTGGCGAGCAGTACTTC; cdr3_aa: CASSLTSGMTGEQYF
j_call: TRBJ2-5; clone_size: .; v_call: TRBV30; d_call: TRBD2; cdr3_nt: TGTGCCTGGAGACTAGCGGGAGGGCGCGGGGAGACCCAGTACTTC; cdr3_aa: CAWRLAGGRGETQYF
j_call: TRBJ1-2; clone_size: .; v_call: TRBV27; d_call: TRBD1; cdr3_nt: TGTGCCAGCAGCCCATTCACAGGGACAGCTAACTATGGCTACACCTTC; cdr3_aa: CASSPFTGTANYGYTF
j_call: TRBJ1-4; clone_size: .; v_call: TRBV4-1; d_call: .; cdr3_nt: TGCGCCAGCAGCCAAGCGAGCACAGCTTTTAATGAAAAACTGTTTTTT; cdr3_aa: CASSQASTAFNEKLFF
j_call: TRBJ1-5; clone_size: .; v_call: TRBV28; d_call: .; cdr3_nt: TGTGCCAGCAGGGAGACTGATAATCAGCCCCAGCATTTT; cdr3_aa: CASRETDNQPQHF
j_call: TRBJ2-7; clone_size: .; v_call: TRBV5-1; d_call: .; cdr3_nt: TGCGCCAGCAGCTTGGATGGGACTCTCTTCTACGAGCAGTACTTC; cdr3_aa: CASSLDGTLFYEQYF
j_call: TRBJ2-6; clone_size: .; v_call: TRBV27; d_call: TRBD1; cdr3_nt: TGTGCCAGCAGTCCCGGACAGGTGGGCTCTGGGGCCAACGTCCTGACTTTC; cdr3_aa: CASSPGQVGSGANVLTF
j_call: TRBJ1-4; clone_size: once; v_call: TRBV6-6; d_call: TRBD1; cdr3_nt: TGTGCCAGCAGACGGGCCCAGCGGACAGGGAGTGATAAACTGTTTTTT; cdr3_aa: CASRRAQRTGSDKLFF
j_call: TRBJ2-7; clone_size: once; v_call: TRBV6-5; d_call: TRBD1; cdr3_nt: TGTGCCAGCACTTCCGCGACAGGGATCTACGAGCAGTACTTC; cdr3_aa: CASTSATGIYEQYF
j_call: TRBJ1-2; clone_size: .; v_call: TRBV28; d_call: TRBD1; cdr3_nt: TGTGCCAGCACCTCCGGACAGGGTGCTTACTATGGCTACACCTTC; cdr3_aa: CASTSGQGAYYGYTF
j_call: TRBJ2-1; clone_size: many; v_call: TRBV30; d_call: .; cdr3_nt: TGTGCCTCTGGGGGGAGAAGGAAGCAGTTCTTC; cdr3_aa: CASGGRRKQFF
j_call: TRBJ2-2; clone_size: .; v_call: TRBV27; d_call: .; cdr3_nt: TGTGCCAGCAGACAATTAACAGGGTCCGGGGAGCTGTTTTTT; cdr3_aa: CASRQLTGSGELFF
j_call: TRBJ2-7; clone_size: .; v_call: TRBV7-9; d_call: .; cdr3_nt: TGTGCCAGCAGTTTCGGACAGCTAAGCTCCTACGAGCAGTACTTC; cdr3_aa: CASSFGQLSSYEQYF
j_call: TRBJ2-5; clone_size: .; v_call: TRBV6-1; d_call: .; cdr3_nt: TGTGCCAGCTTGGGGGCCAACGAGTACTTC; cdr3_aa: CASLGANEYF
j_call: TRBJ1-2; clone_size: few; v_call: TRBV11-2; d_call: .; cdr3_nt: TGTGCCAGTGCAGAATACTATGGCTACACCTTC; cdr3_aa: CASAEYYGYTF
j_call: TRBJ1-4; clone_size: few; v_call: TRBV7-9; d_call: .; cdr3_nt: TGTGCCAGCAGTCCGAGGGCGTCCACTAATGAAAAACTGTTTTTT; cdr3_aa: CASSPRASTNEKLFF
j_call: TRBJ1-4; clone_size: .; v_call: TRBV10-1; d_call: .; cdr3_nt: TGCGCCAGCAGTGAGCCACAATCTGAAAAACTGTTTTTT; cdr3_aa: CASSEPQSEKLFF
j_call: TRBJ2-7; clone_size: .; v_call: TRBV27; d_call: .; cdr3_nt: TGTGCCAGCAGTACAGGGTCCCCCTCTCTCTACGAGCAGTACTTC; cdr3_aa: CASSTGSPSLYEQYF
j_call: TRBJ1-2; clone_size: .; v_call: TRBV18; d_call: .; cdr3_nt: TGTGCCAGCTCACCACCGGGCCAAATTTCCTCTAACTATGGCTACACCTTC; cdr3_aa: CASSPPGQISSNYGYTF
j_call: TRBJ2-7; clone_size: .; v_call: TRBV28; d_call: TRBD2; cdr3_nt: TGTGCCAGCAGTTCCCAGGTCCGGGGGGGATCCTACGAGCAGTACTTC; cdr3_aa: CASSSQVRGGSYEQYF
j_call: TRBJ2-7; clone_size: few; v_call: TRBV28; d_call: .; cdr3_nt: TGTGCCAGCAGTTTATCCAGCGAGCAGTACTTC; cdr3_aa: CASSLSSEQYF
j_call: TRBJ1-1; clone_size: .; v_call: TRBV5-1; d_call: .; cdr3_nt: TGCGCCAGCAGCCCCCCCCAGTTGAACACTGAAGCTTTCTTT; cdr3_aa: CASSPPQLNTEAFF
j_call: TRBJ1-2; clone_size: .; v_call: TRBV9; d_call: TRBD1; cdr3_nt: TGTGCCAGCACCCCAAGACAGGGGCTAGGATCGAACTATGGCTACACCTTC; cdr3_aa: CASTPRQGLGSNYGYTF
j_call: TRBJ1-1; clone_size: .; v_call: TRBV10-3; d_call: .; cdr3_nt: TGTGCCATCAAGGGGTTCGAAACTGAAGCTTTCTTT; cdr3_aa: CAIKGFETEAFF
j_call: TRBJ1-1; clone_size: once; v_call: TRBV5-4; d_call: TRBD1; cdr3_nt: TGTGCCAGCAGCTCCGGACAGGGGATTGAAGCTTTCTTT; cdr3_aa: CASSSGQGIEAFF
j_call: TRBJ2-7; clone_size: .; v_call: TRBV9; d_call: .; cdr3_nt: TGTGCCAGCAGCGTTGGGGGAGGCGACTACGAGCAGTACTTC; cdr3_aa: CASSVGGGDYEQYF
j_call: TRBJ2-7; clone_size: .; v_call: TRBV6-5; d_call: .; cdr3_nt: TGTGCCAGCAGTTCATTCCGGGACTCCCCTCGGGAGCAGTACTTC; cdr3_aa: CASSSFRDSPREQYF
j_call: TRBJ2-1; clone_size: .; v_call: TRBV7-9; d_call: .; cdr3_nt: TGTGCCAGCAGCTTTCGGGTTTATGAGCAGTTCTTC; cdr3_aa: CASSFRVYEQFF
j_call: TRBJ2-5; clone_size: .; v_call: TRBV6-5; d_call: TRBD2; cdr3_nt: TGTGCCAGCAGTAAGGGACTGGGGAGGGCCCAGTACTTC; cdr3_aa: CASSKGLGRAQYF
j_call: TRBJ2-7; clone_size: .; v_call: TRBV30; d_call: .; cdr3_nt: TGTGCCTGGAGTGTACTCGGGGGTGGCGAGCAGTACTTC; cdr3_aa: CAWSVLGGGEQYF
j_call: TRBJ1-5; clone_size: once; v_call: TRBV27; d_call: .; cdr3_nt: TGTGCCAGCAGGCCGGACATTCGCAATCAGCCCCAGCATTTT; cdr3_aa: CASRPDIRNQPQHF
j_call: TRBJ2-7; clone_size: once; v_call: TRBV27; d_call: .; cdr3_nt: TGTGCCAGCAGTGCCCCAGGGAACGAGCAGTACTTC; cdr3_aa: CASSAPGNEQYF
j_call: TRBJ2-3; clone_size: .; v_call: TRBV4-1; d_call: TRBD2; cdr3_nt: TGCGCCAGCAGCCAAGTCCGACTAGCGGGAGTACGTGATACGCAGTATTTT; cdr3_aa: CASSQVRLAGVRDTQYF
j_call: TRBJ2-5; clone_size: .; v_call: TRBV7-3; d_call: .; cdr3_nt: TGTGCCAGCAGCGAATCCGGGACTCGACAAGAGACCCAGTACTTC; cdr3_aa: CASSESGTRQETQYF
j_call: TRBJ2-7; clone_size: .; v_call: TRBV5-5; d_call: .; cdr3_nt: TGTGCCAGCAGCTTGGCGGGACTCCGATCCTACGAGCAGTACTTC; cdr3_aa: CASSLAGLRSYEQYF